The 22 T cell receptor beta chains listed next were all sequenced from one sample in a study of blood T cell repertoires in COVID-19 (dated by TCRdb to the early 2020s). Library method: the immunoSEQ multiplex PCR assay. TCRdb carries this immuneACCESS record with in-frame sequences only. Its versions omit some clonotypes, under half of them owing to an unresolved V gene in the studies checked, with the rest unexplained. This sample has around 30,000 clones in its table, and about 94% of those were observed once. The top ten clones comprise under 4.5% of the sample. Sequenced material: peripheral blood. These receptors all come from a human donor with active COVID-19. The donor label of this sample is uncertain.

The J gene is TRBJ2-5, the V gene TRBV10-3; TRBD2 agrees at 12 bases. Germline CDR1 ENHRY, CDR2 SYGVKD. Germline trimming cut 2 bases from V and 2 bases from J; bases unmatched to any gene: 3. This CDR3 region has 16 residues. CDR3 residues: CAISEGLAGGQETQYF. DNA of the CDR3: TGTGCCATCAGTGAGGGTCTAGCGGGGGGGCAAGAGACCCAGTACTTC.

This clone was seen a handful of times. The V and J genes are TRBV2 and TRBJ1-5; 7 bases are shared with TRBD1. The V and J ends lost 5 bases and 3 bases, in that order; junction bases with no gene match: 4. Germline assignment: CDR1 SNHLY and CDR2 FYNNEI. This CDR3 contains 14 residues. In DNA, the CDR3 is TGTGCCAGCAGTAGACAGGGCTCCAATCAGCCCCAGCATTTT. Its protein product is CASSRQGSNQPQHF.

This chain joins TRBV23-1 and TRBJ2-3; the D is unclear. Being an ORF, TRBV23-1 has a function that is uncertain. Deletions cut 3 bases from V and 3 bases from J, with 28 bases between. There are 20 residues in the CDR3. The chain's CDR3 is CASSHGSQLVTNGETDTQYF. The CDR3 DNA reads as TGCGCCAGCAGTCATGGTTCCCAGTTAGTCACCAACGGAGAAACAGATACGCAGTATTTT.

The genes are TRBV27 and TRBJ2-3, with D possibly TRBD1 on 6 matching bases. This CDR3 is built from 15 residues. The V gene lost 6 bases and the J gene lost 6 bases, with 19 bases spanning the gap. CDR1 is MNHEY, CDR2 SMNVEV, per germline (reference sequence). The CDR3 loop is CASREGVRARDTQYF. Here the CDR3 DNA reads TGTGCCAGCAGAGAGGGGGTACGAGCCCGTGATACGCAGTATTTT.

The chain is built from TRBV7-9 and TRBJ2-3; perhaps TRBD2 as D (6 bases). The V and J ends lost 4 bases and 3 bases respectively, with 11 bases between them. The CDR3 runs 14 residues. Germline V CDR1 and CDR2: SEHNR, FQNEAQ (reference sequence). The CDR3 coding sequence is TGTGCCAGCAGCTACGCCGGGGGAACAGATACGCAGTATTTT. It codes for CASSYAGGTDTQYF.

This chain links TRBV4-1 with TRBJ2-1, with 9 bases aligning to TRBD1. Trimming took 5 bases from V and 8 from J; bases not matched to a gene: 7. The CDR3 consists of 14 residues. Germline-derived CDR1 and CDR2 are MGHRA and YSYEKL. The CDR3 spells CASSRTGVVDEQFF. For the CDR3, the DNA is TGCGCCAGCAGCAGGACAGGGGTGGTGGATGAGCAGTTCTTC.

The rearrangement joins TRBV5-8 to TRBJ1-6; TRBD1 is a possible D gene (5 bases). This CDR3 is built from 11 residues. V was pared by 5 bases and J by 11 bases, with 8 bases between. Germline-derived CDR1 and CDR2 are SGHTS and YDEGEE. The DNA of the CDR3 is TGTGCCAGCAGGTCGGGGGCACCCCTCCACTTT. As protein: CASRSGAPLHF.

The gene calls are TRBV18 and TRBJ1-2, with TRBD1 identical over 8 bases. The germline V gene encodes CDR1 KGHSH and CDR2 LQKENI. There are 14 residues in the CDR3. Unmatched junction bases numbered 6, after V lost 1 base and J lost 8 bases. CDR3: CASSPLRTGTGYTF. CDR3 nucleotides: TGTGCCAGCTCACCACTGAGGACAGGGACCGGCTACACCTTC.

V usage is TRBV10-2 and J usage is TRBJ2-7; unclear D gene. There are 13 residues in the CDR3. V was clipped by 5 bases and J by 0 bases, with 8 bases between them. Germline CDR1 is WSHSY and CDR2 is SAAADI. The CDR3, as DNA: TGCGCCAGCAGTTTACAGAGCTCCTACGAGCAGTACTTC. This sequence encodes CASSLQSSYEQYF.

This clone has only one observation. This sequence joins TRBV5-6 and TRBJ2-6; TRBD1 matches 7 bases. After removal of 4 bases from V and 3 bases from J, the junction contained 4 bases not matched to a gene. Germline CDR1 is SGHDT and CDR2 is YYEEEE. This CDR3 is 15 amino acids long. The CDR3 DNA follows: TGTGCCAGCAGCCCGAGGGGGCGTGGGGCCAACGTCCTGACTTTC. This translates into CASSPRGRGANVLTF. Looking up the rest from reference TRBV5-6 and TRBJ2-6 gives the full variable domain: DAGVTQSPTHLIKTRGQQVTLRCSPKSGHDTVSWYQQALGQGPQFIFQYYEEEERQRGNFPDRFSGHQFPNYSSELNVNALLLGDSALYLCASSPRGRGANVLTFGAGSRLTVL.

The V gene is TRBV30, the J gene TRBJ2-7; D may be TRBD2 (7 bases). Trimming stripped 3 bases from V and 3 bases from J, with 18 bases between. The CDR3 is 15 residues long. CDR1 and CDR2 from the germline V gene are GTSNPN and SVGIG (reference sequence). As DNA, the CDR3 is TGTGCCTGGAGCCCCGGTGGGGGGGGCTTCTACGAGCAGTACTTC. This codes for CAWSPGGGGFYEQYF.

V and J are TRBV19 and TRBJ1-4; 8 nucleotides agree with TRBD1. The germline V gene encodes CDR1 LNHDA and CDR2 SQIVND (reference sequence). The CDR3 is made up of 14 amino acids. The V and J ends lost 6 bases and 5 bases, in that order; junction bases with no gene match: 5. The CDR3 here is CASRYRQGNEKLFF. The DNA for the CDR3 is TGTGCCAGTAGGTACAGACAGGGGAATGAAAAACTGTTTTTT.

This rearrangement joins TRBV3-1 (or the pseudogene TRBV3-2) to TRBJ1-4; D is undetermined. This CDR3 spans 14 amino acids. Looked up from germline, CDR1 is LGHDT and CDR2 is YNNKEL (reference sequence). Between the trimmed V and J ends, which lost 2 bases and 7 bases, there was a span of 11 bases. CDR3 in amino acids: CASSQFGAGEKLFF. CDR3 DNA sequence: TGTGCCAGCAGCCAATTCGGAGCGGGTGAAAAACTGTTTTTT.

The V gene is TRBV4-1, the J gene TRBJ2-3; possibly TRBD2 for D (6 bases). Deletions cut 1 base from V and 1 base from J, with 6 bases between. CDR1 and CDR2 from the germline V gene are MGHRA and YSYEKL. The CDR3 length is 14 residues. This chain's CDR3 is CASSQASGTDTQYF. CDR3 nucleotides: TGCGCCAGCAGCCAAGCTAGCGGCACAGATACGCAGTATTTT.

The chain combines TRBV4-3 with TRBJ1-1, with 8 bases that match TRBD1. Trimming took 4 bases from V and 1 from J; bases not matched to a gene: 8. This CDR3 contains 16 residues. CDR1 is LGHNA and CDR2 is YSLEER in the germline V gene. CDR3 region: CASSPTFGQGNTEAFF. In DNA form, the CDR3 reads TGCGCCAGCAGCCCAACTTTCGGACAGGGGAACACTGAAGCTTTCTTT.

The gene calls are TRBV18 and TRBJ1-6, with D tentatively TRBD1 (6 bases). The CDR3 consists of 15 residues. V lost 5 bases, J lost 6 bases, and 14 bases lay in between. Per the germline V gene, CDR1 is KGHSH and CDR2 is LQKENI. In DNA form, the CDR3 reads TGTGCCAGCTCAGACTTTAAACAGGGTAATTCACCCCTCCACTTT. This codes for CASSDFKQGNSPLHF.

This chain uses TRBV28 with TRBJ2-7, with 10 nucleotides matching TRBD1. CDR3 length: 14 residues. CDR1 and CDR2 from the germline V gene are MDHEN and SYDVKM. V dropped 10 bases and J dropped 4; count of bases not matched to a gene: 10. The CDR3 is CATSFGQGGYEQYF. The CDR3 nucleotides are TGTGCCACCTCCTTCGGACAGGGGGGGTACGAGCAGTACTTC.

The CDR3 bases are TGTGCCAGTAGTATAGGTGGACAGGGAGGCTATGGCTACACCTTC. Protein product: CASSIGGQGGYGYTF. The chain carries TRBV19 and TRBJ1-2, with 8 bases fitting TRBD1. This CDR3 comprises 15 residues. Trimming removed 1 base from V and 4 bases from J; junction bases left unmatched: 5. CDR1 is LNHDA and CDR2 is SQIVND in the germline V gene (reference sequence).

The rearrangement uses TRBV23-1 and TRBJ1-5, with 9 bases lining up with TRBD1. TRBV23-1 is an open reading frame whose function is uncertain. The V gene end was trimmed by 6 bases and the J gene end by 4 bases; junction bases not matched to a gene: 4. The CDR3 length is 14 residues. The CDR3 loop is CASRVGTGNQPQHF. The CDR3 coding sequence is TGCGCCAGCAGGGTTGGGACAGGGAATCAGCCCCAGCATTTT.

The chain combines TRBV5-1 with TRBJ1-6, with D maybe TRBD1 (6 bases). The CDR3 totals 15 residues. V was shortened by 0 bases and J by 3 bases, with 7 bases between the two germline ends. Germline V gives CDR1 SGHRS, CDR2 YFSETQ. The CDR3 bases are TGCGCCAGCAGCTTGGGGACAGACTATAATTCACCCCTCCACTTT. Protein: CASSLGTDYNSPLHF. Full variable domain (rest looked up from reference TRBV5-1 and TRBJ1-6): KAGVTQTPRYLIKTRGQQVTLSCSPISGHRSVSWYQQTPGQGLQFLFEYFSETQRNKGNFPGRFSGRQFSNSRSEMNVSTLELGDSALYLCASSLGTDYNSPLHFGNGTRLTVT.

The J gene is TRBJ2-5, the V gene TRBV10-3; 8 nucleotides line up with TRBD2. V lost 6 bases, J lost 3 bases, and 6 bases stayed unmatched. This CDR3 has 14 amino acids. CDR1 ENHRY and CDR2 SYGVKD come from the germline V gene. CDR3 loop: CAIRAGEGEETQYF. CDR3 DNA: TGTGCCATCAGAGCGGGGGAGGGGGAAGAGACCCAGTACTTC.

V usage is TRBV15 and J usage is TRBJ1-6; 8 bases line up with TRBD1. Losses at the gene ends were 0 bases for V and 7 bases for J; bases not matched to a gene: 8. The CDR3 length is 17 residues. The germline V gene encodes CDR1 LNHNV and CDR2 YYDKDF (reference sequence). The CDR3 sequence is CATSRDNGRGRNSPLHF. CDR3 coding DNA: TGTGCCACCAGCAGAGATAACGGCAGGGGGCGAAATTCACCCCTCCACTTT.